This T cell receptor (beta chain) comes out of a study of T cells expressing NK-cell markers. Study information: Repertoires of TCR beta were obtained from T cells sorted as CD3+CD56+NKG2C+, CD3+CD56+NKG2C- and CD3+CD56-NKG2C+. Study-wide findings and caveats: There were a handful of donors in whom these clonotypes also led the CD3+CD56-NKG2C+ fraction.

The CDR3 has 15 residues. TCRdb reprocessed the 5' RACE reads, with one entry per CDR3 protein and no DNA. This sample contains around 260,000 distinct CDR3 sequences. Notes on this clonotype: The antigen is unknown.

The sequence came from a woman between 18 and 70 years old in good health. Sequencing was carried out using blood T cells: a sorted CD56 or NKG2C T cell subset, CD4+ or CD8+ T cells, or bulk PBMC T cells (not recorded which). This sequence joins TRBV12-3 or TRBV12-4 and TRBJ2-4. CDR3 protein: CASSLSGVAKNIQYF.